Listed here is a single T cell receptor beta chain. Sequencing was at deep level. The table came from immunoSEQ multiplex PCR; TCRdb's copy has only in-frame clones and leaves some out. Seen here are approximately 700,000 clones, approximately 73% observed once, and the top ten hold around 1.8%. The data were obtained in a study of shared clonotypes between healthy human individuals. CDR3 length: 15 amino acids. Per germline, CDR1 MDHEN and CDR2 SYDVKM. J was trimmed by 6 bases and V by 6 bases; bases with no gene match: 9. The source material was memory CD4+ T cells sorted from blood. Subset in this sample: CD45RA-negative fraction. The clonotype originates from a woman aged 30 to 39 in good health. The gene calls are TRBV28 and TRBJ2-5; 11 bases match TRBD2. As DNA, the CDR3 is TGTGCCAGCAGCCTACAGGCTAGCGGGAGGAAGACCCAGTACTTC. Translated: CASSLQASGRKTQYF.